Shown below are 5 T cell receptor beta chains from a single sample sequenced in a study of regulatory T cells in long-lasting Graves disease. Time point of the sample: persistent/refractory GD, antithyroid drugs over 5 years with positive TRAb. The TCR library was made from RNA that had been extracted from PBMCs in TRIzol. Arm-PCR of CDR3 regions and iRepertoire HTBI primers were the basis on which TCR beta libraries were built. TCRdb re-called the multiplex PCR reads with MiXCR, one entry per CDR3 protein. The table records about 420,000 distinct CDR3 sequences, around a quarter of them present only once. The input for sequencing was peripheral blood mononuclear cells (PBMCs), taken when the disease was refractory, from a patient treated with antithyroid drugs. Receptor source: a female donor with Graves disease.

This clonotype was counted a few times. The chain employs TRBV7-9 and TRBJ2-5; no definite D call. Germline-derived CDR1 and CDR2 are SEHNR and FQNEAQ (reference sequence). The CDR3 runs to 14 residues. With 6 bases removed from V and 4 bases from J, the gap between germline ends came to 15 bases. The CDR3 region is CASRRPAFGETQYF. The DNA for the CDR3 is TGTGCCAGCAGAAGACCAGCCTTCGGAGAGACCCAGTACTTC. The full variable domain, with the rest looked up from reference TRBV7-9 and TRBJ2-5, is DTGVSQNPRHKITKRGQNVTFRCDPISEHNRLYWYRQTLGQGPEFLTYFQNEAQLEKSRLLSDRFSAERPKGSFSTLEIQRTEQGDSAMYLCASRRPAFGETQYFGPGTRLLVL.

CDR3 residues: CASSTTGGSSDEQYF. DNA of the CDR3: TGTGCCAGTAGCACAACAGGGGGCAGCAGTGACGAGCAGTACTTC. V is TRBV19 and J is TRBJ2-7, with TRBD1 matching over 9 bases. Trimming took 6 bases from V and 5 from J; bases not matched to a gene: 11. CDR3 length: 15 residues. Germline V gives CDR1 LNHDA, CDR2 SQIVND (reference sequence).

In this sample, this clonotype turned up a few times. This chain connects TRBV20-1 to TRBJ2-5, with 9 bases lining up with TRBD2. CDR1 is DFQATT, CDR2 SNEGSKA, per germline (reference sequence). This CDR3 spans 13 amino acids. V gave up 8 bases and J gave up 2 bases; unmatched junction bases: 6. CDR3 amino acids: CSSGTSSQETQYF. In DNA, the CDR3 is TGCAGTTCCGGGACTAGCTCACAAGAGACCCAGTACTTC.

Many counts were recorded for this clonotype. The rearrangement joins TRBV12-3 or TRBV12-4 to TRBJ1-5, with D tentatively TRBD1 (5 bases). The CDR3 has 16 amino acids. V was shortened by 4 bases and J by 2 bases, with 15 bases between the two germline ends. CDR3 coding DNA: TGTGCCAGCAGTTCCCACATTGGAGGGGGCAATCAGCCCCAGCATTTT. Its protein product is CASSSHIGGGNQPQHF.

Notes on this clonotype: The likely explanation is a read error, given a far larger clone one base away. The rearrangement links TRBV6-6 to TRBJ2-5; D gene ambiguous. CDR3 size: 14 residues. Germline values: CDR1 MNHNY, CDR2 SVGAGI (reference sequence). The CDR3 protein is CACSYSWARETQYF. CDR3 coding DNA: TGTGCCTGCAGTTACTCGTGGGCTCGGGAGACCCAGTACTTC.